The T cell receptor (beta chain) described here comes from a study of technical replicates of blood from four donors. Method: immunoSEQ multiplex PCR; TCRdb's copy keeps in-frame clones and lacks some. The data contain tens of thousands of clones, 85% to 95% of them singletons. The CDR3 totals 15 residues. V lost 6 bases and J 5 bases, leaving 19 bases between the germline ends. Per germline, CDR1 SGHTA and CDR2 FQGNSA. The sample was T cells isolated from PBMCs. This clonotype originated in a human donor in good health. The rearrangement uses TRBV7-2 and TRBJ2-5, with a possible D match to TRBD2 (6 bases). The CDR3 sequence: CASRQPGLPGETQYF. CDR3 sequence (DNA): TGTGCCAGCAGACAGCCGGGACTCCCTGGGGAGACCCAGTACTTC.